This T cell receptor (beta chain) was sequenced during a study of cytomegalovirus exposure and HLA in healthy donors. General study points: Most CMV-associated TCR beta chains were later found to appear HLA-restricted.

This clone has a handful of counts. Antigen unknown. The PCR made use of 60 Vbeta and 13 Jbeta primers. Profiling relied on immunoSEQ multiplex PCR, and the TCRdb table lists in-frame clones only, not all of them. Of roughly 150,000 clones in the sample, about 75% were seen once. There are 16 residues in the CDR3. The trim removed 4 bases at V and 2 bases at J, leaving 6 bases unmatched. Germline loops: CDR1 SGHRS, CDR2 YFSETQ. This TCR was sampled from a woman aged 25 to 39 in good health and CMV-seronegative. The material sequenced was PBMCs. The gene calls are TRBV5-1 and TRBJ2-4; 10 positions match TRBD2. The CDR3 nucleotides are TGCGCCAGCAGCCGGAGCGGGGGGGGAACCAAAAACATTCAGTACTTC. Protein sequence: CASSRSGGGTKNIQYF.